One T cell receptor beta chain is described in this entry. Clones were sequenced by immunoSEQ multiplex PCR, and TCRdb holds only the in-frame ones, with some missing. The sample holds fewer than 300,000 clones, 85% to 90% seen once. The sample is drawn from a study of blood T cell repertoires in COVID-19. The germline V and J ends were trimmed by 7 bases and 7 bases, with 14 bases remaining between them. CDR1 and CDR2 (germline): MNHEY, SVGAGI. CDR3 length: 13 amino acids. V usage is TRBV6-5 and J usage is TRBJ2-4; TRBD2 is a possible D gene (6 bases). The source material was peripheral blood. This TCR derives from a woman in her 40s who had recovered from COVID-19. The CDR3 here is CASIPPSGNIQYF. The DNA of the CDR3 is TGTGCCAGCATCCCCCCGAGCGGGAACATTCAGTACTTC.